What follows are 19 T cell receptor beta chains derived from one specimen sequenced in a study of T cell repertoires in cytomegalovirus infection. TCRdb independently ran MiXCR on the reads; one entry per CDR3 protein. The data contain around 350,000 distinct CDR3 sequences, approximately 18% of them singletons. Sequenced sample: PBMCs. These receptors all stem from a human donor in good health (CMV status not recorded). Some clones in this sample may be carry-over from other donors' samples.

V and J are TRBV29-1 and TRBJ2-7; D is undetermined. Looked up from germline, CDR1 is SQVTM and CDR2 is ANQGSEA. This CDR3 region has 12 residues. V shed 4 bases and J shed 2 bases, with 9 bases lying between them. DNA for the CDR3: TGCAGCGTTGCTCCAAGTACCTACGAGCAGTACTTC. Translated, it gives CSVAPSTYEQYF.

The chain combines TRBV2 with TRBJ2-5; D not resolved. V was pared by 4 bases and J by 8 bases, with 8 bases between. The CDR3 covers 11 residues. Germline V CDR1 and CDR2: SNHLY, FYNNEI. The CDR3 DNA reads as TGTGCCAGCAGTGGTACCGCCACCCAGTACTTC. As protein: CASSGTATQYF.

The J gene is TRBJ2-1, the V gene TRBV6-1; weak D call: TRBD1 (5 bases). The CDR3 consists of 14 residues. V lost 7 bases and J lost 4, with 14 bases in between. Per the germline V gene, CDR1 is MNHNS and CDR2 is SASEGT. The CDR3 sequence is CASMEGAPYNEQFF. In nucleotides, the CDR3 is TGTGCCAGCATGGAAGGGGCCCCTTACAATGAGCAGTTCTTC.

Only a few counts were recorded for this clonotype. The genes are TRBV20-1 and TRBJ2-7, with 8 positions matching TRBD2. CDR3 length equals 14 residues. The V gene end was trimmed by 3 bases and the J gene end by 2 bases; junction bases not matched to a gene: 6. Germline V gene lookup returns CDR1 DFQATT and CDR2 SNEGSKA (reference sequence). CDR3 region: CSASQRGPPYEQYF. DNA for the CDR3: TGCAGTGCTAGTCAGCGGGGGCCGCCCTACGAGCAGTACTTC.

This clonotype was detected only a few times. This chain connects TRBV7-9 to TRBJ2-7; tentative D call: TRBD1 (5 bases). The CDR3 contains 15 residues. Germline CDR1 and CDR2: SEHNR and FQNEAQ (reference sequence). V was trimmed by 1 base and J by 6 bases, leaving 16 bases between them. The DNA of the CDR3 is TGTGCCAGCAGCTTAGGTACAGGCCTCCTGGGCGAGCAGTACTTC. Protein sequence: CASSLGTGLLGEQYF.

This chain joins TRBV29-1 and TRBJ2-2; no reliable D call. The CDR3 runs 14 residues. V was shortened by 5 bases and J by 0 bases, with 10 bases between the two germline ends. Germline CDR1 reads SQVTM; CDR2 reads ANQGSEA. CDR3: CSVMGEANTGELFF. The CDR3, as DNA: TGCAGCGTTATGGGTGAGGCGAACACCGGGGAGCTGTTTTTT.

For this clonotype: A much larger clone lies a single base off, so this may be a read error. The chain couples TRBV7-2 to TRBJ1-5, with 8 bases that match TRBD1. J lost 4 bases, V lost 5 bases, and 7 bases had no gene match. CDR3 length: 15 residues. Germline CDR1 SGHTA, CDR2 FQGNSA. CDR3 DNA: TGTGCCAGCAGCGTCCAGGGGGCGAGAAATCAGCCCCAGCATTTT. It specifies CASSVQGARNQPQHF.

There are a few counts of this clonotype. The V and J genes are TRBV25-1 and TRBJ1-6; D might be TRBD1 (5 bases). Germline CDR1 MGHDK, CDR2 SYGVNS. The length of the CDR3 is 16 residues. V lost 4 bases and J 3 bases, leaving 13 bases between the germline ends. The CDR3 region is CASSGRGSIYNSPLHF. CDR3 nucleotide sequence: TGTGCCAGCAGTGGCCGGGGGAGTATCTATAATTCACCCCTCCACTTT.

This clonotype turned up a few times. The chain has TRBV10-3 and TRBJ2-7, with D unclear. Germline V gene lookup returns CDR1 ENHRY and CDR2 SYGVKD. Trimming stripped 3 bases from V and 3 bases from J, with 12 bases between. The length of the CDR3 is 14 residues. CDR3 region: CAISEAQPSYEQYF. The DNA for the CDR3 is TGTGCCATCAGTGAAGCTCAGCCAAGCTACGAGCAGTACTTC.

This clonotype was picked up a small number of times. This chain connects TRBV29-1 to TRBJ1-1; D remains unclear. V lost 3 bases to trimming and J lost 1 base, with 9 bases between them. Germline-derived CDR1 and CDR2 are SQVTM and ANQGSEA. CDR3 length: 13 residues. The CDR3 protein is CSVEREANTEAFF. CDR3 coding DNA: TGCAGCGTTGAGCGAGAGGCGAACACTGAAGCTTTCTTT.

There are many counts of this clonotype. The chain combines TRBV7-9 with TRBJ2-3; 8 nucleotides line up with TRBD2. The CDR3 is made up of 15 amino acids. Trimming removed 3 bases from V and 4 bases from J; junction bases left unmatched: 6. Germline V gene data show CDR1 as SEHNR and CDR2 as FQNEAQ (reference sequence). CDR3 in DNA: TGTGCCAGCAGCTTCCGGGGGGGCCACTCAGATACGCAGTATTTT. Its protein product is CASSFRGGHSDTQYF.

Remarks on this clonotype: A much bigger clone sits one base away, suggesting this may be a read error. The chain recombines TRBV7-2 with TRBJ2-7; 13 nucleotides agree with TRBD2. The V gene's germline CDR1 is SGHTA and CDR2 FQGNSA. The CDR3 is 15 amino acids. V lost 7 bases to trimming and J lost 7 bases; unmatched junction nucleotides: 10. CDR3 amino acids: CASNQGGTSGEEQYF. CDR3 bases: TGTGCCAGCAACCAGGGCGGGACTAGCGGGGAGGAGCAGTACTTC.

This clonotype was counted between two and nine times. The J gene is TRBJ1-2, the V gene TRBV7-2; D ambiguous. The CDR3 has 15 residues. Deletions cut 2 bases from V and 4 bases from J, with 14 bases between. CDR1 SGHTA and CDR2 FQGNSA come from the germline V gene. Here the CDR3 reads CASSLLGGGSYGYTF. CDR3 nucleotide sequence: TGTGCCAGCAGCTTACTGGGAGGCGGTAGCTATGGCTACACCTTC.

This clonotype came up many times. V gene TRBV25-1 combines with J gene TRBJ1-6; tentatively, D is TRBD1 (6 bases). CDR1 MGHDK and CDR2 SYGVNS come from the germline V gene. This CDR3 contains 14 residues. Trimming cost V 7 bases and J 12 bases, with 19 bases left between them. The CDR3: CASNQEGGWKPLHF. DNA for the CDR3: TGTGCCAGCAACCAAGAGGGGGGTTGGAAACCCCTCCACTTT.

Many counts were recorded for this clonotype. This sequence joins TRBV7-2 and TRBJ2-6; D is unresolved. CDR1 SGHTA and CDR2 FQGNSA come from the germline V gene. The CDR3 extends over 17 amino acids. V gave up 1 base and J gave up 0 bases, with 10 bases separating them. Here the CDR3 DNA reads TGTGCCAGCAGCTTAGTTCACGGGTCCTCTGGGGCCAACGTCCTGACTTTC. Translation: CASSLVHGSSGANVLTF.

The rearrangement links TRBV5-4 to TRBJ2-5; 8 nucleotides line up with TRBD2. V lost 4 bases to trimming and J lost 3 bases; unmatched junction nucleotides: 8. Germline V gene sequence: CDR1 SGHNT, CDR2 YYREEE (reference sequence). The CDR3 runs to 15 residues. The DNA for the CDR3 is TGTGCCAGCAGCCCGGATGGGCGGGAGGAAGAGACCCAGTACTTC. Residues: CASSPDGREEETQYF.

This clonotype was recorded many times. The genes are TRBV7-2 and TRBJ2-3, with D hard to call. Germline CDR1 and CDR2: SGHTA and FQGNSA. Trimming shortened V by 1 base and J by 1 base, and 9 bases separated the two germline ends. This CDR3 region has 15 residues. CDR3 loop: CASSLVSARTDTQYF. CDR3 nucleotides: TGTGCCAGCAGCTTAGTGTCGGCCCGCACAGATACGCAGTATTTT.

The chain joins TRBV20-1 to TRBJ1-5; weak D call: TRBD1 (5 bases). The CDR3 runs to 13 residues. Trimming shortened V by 5 bases and J by 4 bases, and 12 bases separated the two germline ends. Germline CDR1 reads DFQATT; CDR2 reads SNEGSKA (reference sequence). The CDR3 coding sequence is TGCAGTGCTGCCGGGACCGCAAATCAGCCCCAGCATTTT. Protein: CSAAGTANQPQHF.

The gene calls are TRBV7-7 and TRBJ2-5; D not certain. V was pared by 4 bases and J by 5 bases, with 11 bases between. Germline V gene lookup returns CDR1 SSHAT and CDR2 FNYEAQ (reference sequence). The CDR3 has 13 residues. The chain's CDR3 is CASSSQRTETQYF. CDR3 in DNA: TGTGCCAGCAGCTCTCAGAGGACGGAGACCCAGTACTTC.